The clone carrying this T cell receptor (beta chain) was observed many times. Trimming cost V 6 bases and J 14 bases, with 22 bases left between them. The germline V gene encodes CDR1 MDHEN and CDR2 SYDVKM. The CDR3 is 14 amino acids. Via MiXCR, TCRdb re-called the PCR reads, giving one row per CDR3 protein. The data hold some 18,000 distinct CDR3 sequences, with under 50% observed a single time. The data stem from a study of tumor-infiltrating lymphocytes in oesophageal squamous cell carcinoma. The rearrangement joins TRBV28 to TRBJ2-2; a possible D gene is TRBD1 (5 bases). This clonotype was obtained from a male donor with esophageal squamous cell carcinoma. The sample was normal esophageal tissue next to the tumor. The CDR3 region is CASSQGATNVGLFF. CDR3 sequence (DNA): TGTGCCAGCAGCCAAGGGGCAACGAATGTCGGCCTGTTTTTT. Together with reference TRBV28 and TRBJ2-2, the CDR3 gives the full variable domain: DVKVTQSSRYLVKRTGEKVFLECVQDMDHENMFWYRQDPGLGLRLIYFSYDVKMKEKGDIPEGYSVSREKKERFSLILESASTNQTSMYLCASSQGATNVGLFFGEGSRLTVL.